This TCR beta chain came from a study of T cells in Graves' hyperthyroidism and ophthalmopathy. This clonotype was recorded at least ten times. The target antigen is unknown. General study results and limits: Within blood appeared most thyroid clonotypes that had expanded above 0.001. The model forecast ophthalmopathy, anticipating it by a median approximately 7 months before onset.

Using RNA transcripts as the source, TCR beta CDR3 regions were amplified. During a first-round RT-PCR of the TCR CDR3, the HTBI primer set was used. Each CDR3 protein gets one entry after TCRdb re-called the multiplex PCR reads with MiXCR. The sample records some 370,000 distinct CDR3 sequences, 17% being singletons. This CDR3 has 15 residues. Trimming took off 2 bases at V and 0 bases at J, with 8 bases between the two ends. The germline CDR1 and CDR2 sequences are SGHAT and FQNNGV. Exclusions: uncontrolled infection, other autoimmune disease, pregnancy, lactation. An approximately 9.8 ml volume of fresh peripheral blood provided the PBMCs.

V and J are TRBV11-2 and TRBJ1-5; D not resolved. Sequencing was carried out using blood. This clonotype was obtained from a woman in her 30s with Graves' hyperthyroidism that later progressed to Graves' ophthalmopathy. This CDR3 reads CASSLTHYSNQPQHF. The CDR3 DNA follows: TGTGCCAGCAGCTTAACCCACTATAGCAATCAGCCCCAGCATTTT.